This TCR beta chain derives from a study of cytomegalovirus exposure and HLA in healthy donors. Sequencing used immunoSEQ multiplex PCR; TCRdb keeps in-frame clones, though not all of them. The top ten clones hold around 2.9% of a sample with around 74,000 clones, around 85% of them seen once. The CDR3 has 16 residues. V gave up 1 base and J gave up 1 base; unmatched junction bases: 4. Germline CDR1 and CDR2: LGHNA and YNFKEQ. This TCR derives from a man in his thirties or forties in good health and CMV-seronegative. What was sequenced was PBMCs. V gene TRBV4-2 combines with J gene TRBJ2-3; 8 bases are shared with TRBD2. The CDR3 DNA sequence: TGTGCCAGCAGCCAAGGGTGGCGGGGGGGCACAGATACGCAGTATTTT. It translates to CASSQGWRGGTDTQYF.